Sequencing of this TCR beta chain was carried out in a study of blood T cell repertoires in COVID-19. With V trimmed by 3 bases and J by 3 bases, 5 bases remained unmatched. The CDR3 loop spans 15 amino acids. Germline-derived CDR1 and CDR2 are KGHSH and LQKENI. Profiled with immunoSEQ multiplex PCR; TCRdb holds only in-frame clones, not every one. The data hold about 330,000 clones, with over 80% observed a single time. The V and J genes are TRBV18 and TRBJ1-1; 9 positions match TRBD1. The clonotype was recovered from a man aged 30 to 39 with COVID-19, enrolled during active disease. Sequenced input: peripheral blood. The CDR3 DNA sequence: TGTGCCAGCTCACCTAACAGGGGGCTGGACACTGAAGCTTTCTTT. Its translation is CASSPNRGLDTEAFF. Full variable domain (missing parts from reference TRBV18 and TRBJ1-1): NAGVMQNPRHLVRRRGQEARLRCSPMKGHSHVYWYRQLPEEGLKFMVYLQKENIIDESGMPKERFSAEFPKEGPSILRIQQVVRGDSAAYFCASSPNRGLDTEAFFGQGTRLTVV.